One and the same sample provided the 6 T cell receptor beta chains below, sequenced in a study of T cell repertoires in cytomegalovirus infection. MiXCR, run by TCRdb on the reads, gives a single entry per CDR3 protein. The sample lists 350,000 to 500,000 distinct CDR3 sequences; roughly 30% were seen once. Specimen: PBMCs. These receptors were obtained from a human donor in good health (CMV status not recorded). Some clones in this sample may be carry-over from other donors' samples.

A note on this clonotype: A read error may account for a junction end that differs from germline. The CDR3 DNA follows: TGCGCCTGCAGCCAAGAAGGGGCCCCCAGGGATGAGCAGTTCTTC. This sequence encodes CACSQEGAPRDEQFF. This rearrangement joins TRBV4-1 to TRBJ2-1; the D gene is possibly TRBD1 (5 bases). CDR3 length: 15 residues. The germline CDR1 and CDR2 sequences are MGHRA and YSYEKL.

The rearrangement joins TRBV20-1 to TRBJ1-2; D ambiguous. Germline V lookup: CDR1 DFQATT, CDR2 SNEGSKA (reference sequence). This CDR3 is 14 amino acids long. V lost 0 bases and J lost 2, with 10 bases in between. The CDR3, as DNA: TGCAGTGCTAGAGATGGGATGGGGAACTATGGCTACACCTTC. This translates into CSARDGMGNYGYTF.

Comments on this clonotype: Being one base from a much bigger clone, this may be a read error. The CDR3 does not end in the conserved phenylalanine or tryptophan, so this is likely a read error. CDR3 region: CASSLGALSRETQYL. Here the CDR3 DNA reads TGTGCCAGCAGCTTAGGGGCACTAAGTCGAGAGACCCAGTACTTA. The rearrangement links TRBV7-9 to TRBJ2-5, with D uncertain. V was trimmed by 1 base and J by 4 bases, leaving 13 bases between them. The CDR3 loop spans 15 amino acids. Germline V CDR1 and CDR2: SEHNR, FQNEAQ (reference sequence).

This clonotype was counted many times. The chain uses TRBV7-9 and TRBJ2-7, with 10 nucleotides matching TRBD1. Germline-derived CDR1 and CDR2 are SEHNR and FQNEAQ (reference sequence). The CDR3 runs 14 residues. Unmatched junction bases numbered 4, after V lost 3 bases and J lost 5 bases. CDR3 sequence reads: CASSLTGGENEQYF. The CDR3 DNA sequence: TGTGCCAGCAGCTTGACAGGGGGCGAGAACGAGCAGTACTTC.

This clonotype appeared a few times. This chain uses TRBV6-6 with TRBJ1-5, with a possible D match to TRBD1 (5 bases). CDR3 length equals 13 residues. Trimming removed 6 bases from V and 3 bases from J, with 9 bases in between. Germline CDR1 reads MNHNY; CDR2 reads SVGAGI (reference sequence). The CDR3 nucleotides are TGTGCCAGCAGGCCGGGGCCCAATCAGCCCCAGCATTTT. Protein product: CASRPGPNQPQHF.

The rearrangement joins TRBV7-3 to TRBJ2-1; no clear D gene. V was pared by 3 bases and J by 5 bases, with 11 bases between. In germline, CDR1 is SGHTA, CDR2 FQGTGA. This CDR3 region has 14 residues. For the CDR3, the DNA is TGTGCCAGCAGCTTGCCGGACCCCCACAATGAGCAGTTCTTC. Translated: CASSLPDPHNEQFF.